One and the same sample provided the 26 T cell receptor beta chains below, sequenced in a study of T cell responses to AZD1222 COVID-19 vaccine. Data came from immunoSEQ multiplex PCR; TCRdb stores just in-frame clones and leaves some out. This table holds tens of thousands of clones, roughly 91% found once. Sequenced material: peripheral blood, taken on day 0 of AZD1222 vaccination. The receptors originated from an adult in good health.

The rearrangement links TRBV11-2 to TRBJ1-2, with 11 bases lining up with TRBD1. CDR3 length: 14 residues. Germline-derived CDR1 and CDR2 are SGHAT and FQNNGV. V lost 5 bases and J lost 4; bases outside the gene matches: 3. CDR3 protein: CASSRTGGPYGYTF. The CDR3 coding sequence is TGTGCCAGCAGCCGGACAGGGGGCCCCTATGGCTACACCTTC.

The DNA of the CDR3 is TGTGCCATCAGTTTAACTGAGACCGAGGGAAACACCATATATTTT. This sequence encodes CAISLTETEGNTIYF. The V and J genes are TRBV10-3 and TRBJ1-3; D not resolved. Germline loops: CDR1 ENHRY, CDR2 SYGVKD. V lost 5 bases and J lost 4, with 15 bases in between. The CDR3 runs to 15 residues.

This clone was recorded once. This rearrangement joins TRBV15 to TRBJ1-6; D perhaps matches TRBD1 (5 bases). Germline CDR1 reads LNHNV; CDR2 reads YYDKDF (reference sequence). V was pared by 3 bases and J by 15 bases, with 9 bases between. This CDR3 has 11 amino acids. CDR3: CATSRGLDLHF. CDR3 DNA sequence: TGTGCCACCAGCAGGGGACTGGACCTCCACTTT.

This clone has only one observation. The chain employs TRBV6-5 and TRBJ1-5, with D perhaps matching TRBD1 (5 bases). Trimming stripped 7 bases from V and 6 bases from J, with 19 bases between. This CDR3 spans 15 amino acids. Germline CDR1 MNHEY, CDR2 SVGAGI. CDR3 protein: CASKGEISSGQPQHF. CDR3 nucleotide sequence: TGTGCCAGCAAAGGGGAAATCTCTTCAGGTCAGCCCCAGCATTTT.

The genes are TRBV2 and TRBJ1-3; D remains unclear. The V gene lost 4 bases and the J gene lost 0 bases, with 10 bases spanning the gap. This CDR3 comprises 15 residues. The germline CDR1 and CDR2 sequences are SNHLY and FYNNEI. The CDR3: CASSGGRPSGNTIYF. The CDR3 DNA reads TGTGCCAGCAGTGGGGGTCGGCCCTCTGGAAACACCATATATTTT.

This chain joins TRBV6-5 and TRBJ1-5; D is perhaps TRBD1 (5 bases). V was shortened by 6 bases and J by 2 bases, with 11 bases between the two germline ends. CDR3 length equals 14 residues. The germline V gene has CDR1 MNHEY and CDR2 SVGAGI. The CDR3 DNA reads TGTGCCAGCAGACTGAAGACAGGCAATCAGCCCCAGCATTTT. Its protein product is CASRLKTGNQPQHF.

V usage is TRBV25-1 and J usage is TRBJ2-2, with 8 bases identical to TRBD1. V was pared by 1 base and J by 7 bases, with 5 bases of the junction left unmatched. The CDR3 is 15 amino acids. CDR1 MGHDK and CDR2 SYGVNS come from the germline V gene. The CDR3, as DNA: TGTGCCAGCAGTGAATGGGACAGGTCTGGCGGGGAGCTGTTTTTT. Its protein product is CASSEWDRSGGELFF.

The chain combines TRBV28 with TRBJ1-1; TRBD1 agrees at 9 bases. Germline lookup yields CDR1 MDHEN and CDR2 SYDVKM. V trimming: 7 bases; J trimming: 1 base; junction bases outside the gene matches: 4. The CDR3 is 14 residues long. CDR3 nucleotides: TGTGCCAGCAACCCGGGACAGGGGAACACTGAAGCTTTCTTT. It translates to CASNPGQGNTEAFF.

J is TRBJ1-1 and V is TRBV7-2, with 7 bases matching TRBD1. Germline V gene sequence: CDR1 SGHTA, CDR2 FQGNSA. V gave up 3 bases and J gave up 5 bases; unmatched junction bases: 3. This CDR3 has 13 amino acids. The CDR3 loop reads CASSLTGKTEAFF. The CDR3 region has the DNA TGTGCCAGCAGCTTGACAGGGAAAACTGAAGCTTTCTTT.

The chain combines TRBV19 with TRBJ1-2, with D possibly TRBD1 on 6 matching bases. The CDR3 totals 13 residues. Germline V lookup: CDR1 LNHDA, CDR2 SQIVND (reference sequence). The V end lost 7 bases, the J end lost 8 bases, and 17 bases lay between the germline ends. CDR3 sequence reads: CASTPWRDTGYTF. CDR3 sequence (DNA): TGTGCCAGTACCCCTTGGCGGGACACAGGCTACACCTTC.

This clone was detected only once. The gene calls are TRBV7-8 and TRBJ1-3; unclear D gene. This CDR3 comprises 15 residues. Germline V CDR1 and CDR2: SGHVS, FQNEAQ. V lost 4 bases and J lost 2, with 12 bases in between. This CDR3 is CASSSTTQAGNTIYF. CDR3 DNA sequence: TGTGCCAGCAGCTCAACTACTCAGGCTGGAAACACCATATATTTT.

The sample holds a few counts of this clone. The V call is TRBV5-1, the J call TRBJ2-5, with 12 bases aligning to TRBD2. J lost 4 bases, V lost 4 bases, and 5 bases had no gene match. In germline, CDR1 is SGHRS, CDR2 YFSETQ. The CDR3 has 15 residues. CDR3 nucleotide sequence: TGCGCCAGCAGCACGGGACTAGCGGGTGTAGAGACCCAGTACTTC. As protein: CASSTGLAGVETQYF.

In DNA form, the CDR3 reads TGTGCCTTGAAGACAGGGGGTAACTACGAGCAGTACTTC. Translating gives CALKTGGNYEQYF. The gene calls are TRBV30 and TRBJ2-7; 9 bases align to TRBD1. This CDR3 comprises 13 residues. Germline values: CDR1 GTSNPN, CDR2 SVGIG (reference sequence). Trimming cost V 7 bases and J 3 bases; bases outside gene matches: 7. Looking up the rest from reference TRBV30 and TRBJ2-7 gives the full variable domain: SQTIHQWPATLVQPVGSPLSLECTVEGTSNPNLYWYRQAAGRGLQLLFYSVGIGQISSEVPQNLSASRPQDRQFILSSKKLLLSDSGFYLCALKTGGNYEQYFGPGTRLTVT.

J is TRBJ2-3 and V is TRBV19, with 10 bases identical to TRBD1. Germline CDR1 LNHDA, CDR2 SQIVND (reference sequence). V shed 9 bases, J shed 4 bases, and the junction held 10 bases outside the gene matches. The CDR3 runs to 15 residues. In DNA form, the CDR3 reads TGTGCCAGGACTTATGACAGGGGGCGAGCAGATACGCAGTATTTT. As protein: CARTYDRGRADTQYF.

The chain uses TRBV27 and TRBJ1-2; 7 nucleotides line up with TRBD1. With V trimmed by 1 base and J by 4 bases, 9 bases remained unmatched. Germline lookup yields CDR1 MNHEY and CDR2 SMNVEV (reference sequence). CDR3 size: 16 residues. In DNA form, the CDR3 reads TGTGCCAGCAGTTTATGGGGCAGGGGGTTCTTCTATGGCTACACCTTC. It yields the protein CASSLWGRGFFYGYTF.

This clone was observed a few times. This sequence joins TRBV29-1 and TRBJ2-7, with D hard to call. The ends were cut back, 4 bases at V and 1 base at J, with 5 bases in the middle. CDR1 and CDR2 (germline): SQVTM, ANQGSEA. The CDR3 runs to 11 residues. The CDR3 is CSVASSYEQYF. CDR3 sequence (DNA): TGCAGCGTTGCCTCTTCCTACGAGCAGTACTTC.

The chain carries TRBV7-8 and TRBJ2-1; 10 bases align to TRBD2. V lost 3 bases and J lost 15; bases outside the gene matches: 17. The CDR3 loop spans 16 amino acids. In germline, CDR1 is SGHVS, CDR2 FQNEAQ. The CDR3 here is CASSLTTQLAGAYTFF. CDR3 DNA: TGTGCCAGCAGCTTGACCACGCAGCTAGCGGGGGCTTACACGTTCTTC. Drawing the rest from reference TRBV7-8 and TRBJ2-1, the complete variable domain is GAGVSQSPRYKVAKRGQDVALRCDPISGHVSLFWYQQALGQGPEFLTYFQNEAQLDKSGLPSDRFFAERPEGSVSTLKIQRTQQEDSAVYLCASSLTTQLAGAYTFFGPGTRLTVL.

J is TRBJ1-3 and V is TRBV7-2; D remains unclear. V lost 4 bases and J 2 bases, leaving 15 bases between the germline ends. This CDR3 contains 16 residues. Germline values: CDR1 SGHTA, CDR2 FQGNSA. CDR3 sequence (DNA): TGTGCCAGCAGCTCCCCGGCCGAGAAGCCTGGAAACACCATATATTTT. This translates into CASSSPAEKPGNTIYF.

V usage is TRBV9 and J usage is TRBJ1-2, with TRBD1 as a possible D gene (5 bases). The V and J ends lost 2 bases and 5 bases respectively, with 16 bases between them. Germline V gene data show CDR1 as SGDLS and CDR2 as YYNGEE. This CDR3 comprises 15 residues. CDR3 protein: CASSVRAGPMYGYTF. CDR3 DNA: TGTGCCAGCAGCGTGAGGGCAGGGCCGATGTATGGCTACACCTTC.

The chain joins TRBV10-3 to TRBJ2-3; TRBD1 might be the D (5 bases). V was pared by 8 bases and J by 5 bases, with 14 bases between. This CDR3 has 13 amino acids. Germline V gene sequence: CDR1 ENHRY, CDR2 SYGVKD. CDR3 coding DNA: TGTGCCATCCTCGCCCAGGGTGGAGATACGCAGTATTTT. Protein: CAILAQGGDTQYF.

The chain joins TRBV15 to TRBJ2-6, with D possibly matching TRBD1 (6 bases). CDR3 length: 16 residues. Germline V gene data show CDR1 as LNHNV and CDR2 as YYDKDF (reference sequence). The V end lost 5 bases, the J end lost 4 bases, and 15 bases lay between the germline ends. For the CDR3, the DNA is TGTGCCACCAGCGCCAGGGGATTGGCCGGGGCCAACGTCCTGACTTTC. This codes for CATSARGLAGANVLTF.

CDR3 region: CASSDSMRGRDEQFF. The CDR3 region has the DNA TGTGCCAGCAGTGACTCGATGAGGGGGCGCGATGAGCAGTTCTTC. The chain is built from TRBV6-4 and TRBJ2-1, with 7 nucleotides matching TRBD1. The CDR3 length is 15 residues. V shed 0 bases and J 8 bases; nucleotides not matched to a gene: 7. The germline V gene has CDR1 MRHNA and CDR2 SNTAGT.

The chain couples TRBV4-3 to TRBJ1-2; D is unclear. CDR1 and CDR2 from the germline V gene are LGHNA and YSLEER. The germline V and J ends were trimmed by 0 bases and 0 bases, with 11 bases remaining between them. This CDR3 is built from 16 residues. The CDR3, as DNA: TGCGCCAGCAGCCAAGATCACAAGGGAGCTAACTATGGCTACACCTTC. Translating gives CASSQDHKGANYGYTF.

The gene calls are TRBV10-3 and TRBJ1-4; D is undetermined. This CDR3 has 13 residues. V lost 5 bases and J 2 bases, leaving 6 bases between the germline ends. CDR1 and CDR2 (germline): ENHRY, SYGVKD. The CDR3 loop is CAISPATNEKLFF. For the CDR3, the DNA is TGTGCCATCAGTCCGGCCACTAATGAAAAACTGTTTTTT.

V usage is TRBV5-1 and J usage is TRBJ1-3; D is uncertain. Looked up from germline, CDR1 is SGHRS and CDR2 is YFSETQ. This CDR3 spans 14 amino acids. Trimming shortened V by 1 base and J by 1 base, and 6 bases separated the two germline ends. As DNA, the CDR3 is TGCGCCAGCAGCTTGAGTCAGTCTGGAAACACCATATATTTT. This encodes CASSLSQSGNTIYF.

The chain combines TRBV5-8 with TRBJ1-6; D unresolved. Germline V lookup: CDR1 SGHTS, CDR2 YDEGEE. V lost 0 bases and J lost 6, with 10 bases in between. The CDR3 runs to 15 residues. CDR3 nucleotides: TGTGCCAGCAGCTTGGAGGTAGTCCCTAATTCACCCCTCCACTTT. The encoded protein is CASSLEVVPNSPLHF.